A single sample is the source of the 21 T cell receptor beta chains below, sequenced in a study of shared clonotypes between healthy human individuals. Assay: immunoSEQ multiplex PCR; the TCRdb copy retains only in-frame clones and omits some. The sample includes about 490,000 clones, about 84% seen only once; the top ten take more than 9.5%. The sample consisted of PBMCs. These receptors all come from a woman in her forties in good health. Some clones in this sample may be carry-over from other donors' samples.

V gene TRBV5-4 combines with J gene TRBJ2-1; 10 bases map to TRBD2. The germline gives CDR1 SGHNT, CDR2 YYREEE (reference sequence). V shed 5 bases, J shed 4 bases, and the junction held 9 bases outside the gene matches. CDR3 size: 16 residues. In DNA, the CDR3 is TGTGCCAGCAGTCTGGATGGGACTAGCGCGTACAATGAGCAGTTCTTC. Amino acids: CASSLDGTSAYNEQFF.

Many counts were recorded for this clone. CDR3 in DNA: TGTGCCAGCAAAGACGGATACTTC. Translated, it gives CASKDGYF. This sequence joins TRBV25-1 and TRBJ2-7; no reliable D call. The CDR3 loop spans 8 amino acids. The germline gives CDR1 MGHDK, CDR2 SYGVNS. V was clipped by 7 bases and J by 13 bases, with 8 bases between them.

A single count supports this clone. This sequence is one base from a far larger clone and is likely a read error. The chain employs TRBV30 and TRBJ1-2; D uncertain. The CDR3 is 11 amino acids. The V gene's germline CDR1 is GTSNPN and CDR2 SVGIG (reference sequence). The CDR3 region is CALSSPADYTF. The CDR3 nucleotides are TGTGCCTTGAGTTCTCCCGCGGACTACACCTTC.

With respect to this clone: One base separates it from a far larger clone, so it is likely a read error. The chain employs TRBV10-2 and TRBJ2-4; the match to TRBD1 covers 9 bases. V lost 8 bases, J lost 5 bases, and 4 bases stayed unmatched. Germline V gives CDR1 WSHSY, CDR2 SAAADI. The length of the CDR3 is 13 residues. The CDR3 reads CASGDRAENIQYF. The CDR3 DNA sequence: TGCGCCAGCGGGGACAGGGCTGAAAACATTCAGTACTTC.

This sequence joins TRBV20-1 and TRBJ2-3; the D gene is possibly TRBD2 (5 bases). The length of the CDR3 is 11 residues. Looked up from germline, CDR1 is DFQATT and CDR2 is SNEGSKA (reference sequence). V was clipped by 7 bases and J by 6 bases, with 11 bases between them. The CDR3 nucleotides are TGCAGTGTCCCTAGCTGGGATACGCAGTATTTT. Translated: CSVPSWDTQYF.

The rearrangement joins TRBV6-4 to TRBJ2-2; D is ambiguous. Germline V gene data show CDR1 as MRHNA and CDR2 as SNTAGT. The CDR3 has 15 residues. V shed 3 bases and J shed 4 bases, with 12 bases lying between them. DNA for the CDR3: TGTGCCAGCAGTGAATCCGCAGCCCTCACCGGGGAGCTGTTTTTT. Amino acid sequence: CASSESAALTGELFF.

J is TRBJ2-7 and V is TRBV6-6, with 14 bases aligning to TRBD2. The V gene's germline CDR1 is MNHNY and CDR2 SVGAGI (reference sequence). The CDR3 is 15 amino acids. V was pared by 5 bases and J by 5 bases, with 5 bases of the junction left unmatched. Here the CDR3 reads CASSPGTSGSHEQYF. The CDR3 DNA follows: TGTGCCAGCAGTCCCGGGACTAGCGGGAGCCACGAGCAGTACTTC.

The chain couples TRBV7-9 to TRBJ2-1; 9 bases align to TRBD2. The CDR3 is 15 amino acids. The germline CDR1 and CDR2 sequences are SEHNR and FQNEAQ (reference sequence). J lost 5 bases, V lost 1 base, and 3 bases had no gene match. As DNA, the CDR3 is TGTGCCAGCAGCTTAGGCCTAGCGGGGCACAATGAGCAGTTCTTC. Encoded protein: CASSLGLAGHNEQFF.

This clone was detected only a few times. The chain has TRBV7-2 and TRBJ2-1, with D maybe TRBD1 (6 bases). V was cut by 7 bases and J by 6 bases, with 16 bases left in between. The CDR3 consists of 14 residues. Looked up from germline, CDR1 is SGHTA and CDR2 is FQGNSA. The CDR3 sequence: CASTPPGHRNEQFF. Here the CDR3 DNA reads TGTGCCAGCACCCCCCCGGGACACCGCAATGAGCAGTTCTTC. The full variable domain, in which reference TRBV7-2 and TRBJ2-1 provide the parts outside the CDR3, is GAGVSQSPSNKVTEKGKDVELRCDPISGHTALYWYRQSLGQGLEFLIYFQGNSAPDKSGLPSDRFSAERTGGSVSTLTIQRTQQEDSAVYLCASTPPGHRNEQFFGPGTRLTVL.

The rearrangement links TRBV9 to TRBJ2-3, with D uncertain. The CDR3 spans 14 residues. Between the trimmed V and J ends, which lost 2 bases and 1 base, there was a span of 8 bases. Per germline, CDR1 SGDLS and CDR2 YYNGEE. CDR3: CASSVKVGTDTQYF. For the CDR3, the DNA is TGTGCCAGCAGCGTTAAGGTGGGCACAGATACGCAGTATTTT.

V gene TRBV11-2 combines with J gene TRBJ2-1, with TRBD1 matching over 7 bases. This CDR3 is 15 amino acids long. Looked up from germline, CDR1 is SGHAT and CDR2 is FQNNGV. The ends lost 5 bases at V and 5 bases at J; junction bases unmatched: 9. The CDR3 DNA sequence: TGTGCCAGCAGCCAACTGACAGGGAGCAACAATGAGCAGTTCTTC. Translation: CASSQLTGSNNEQFF. The entire variable domain, with the rest obtained from reference TRBV11-2 and TRBJ2-1, is as follows: EAGVAQSPRYKIIEKRQSVAFWCNPISGHATLYWYQQILGQGPKLLIQFQNNGVVDDSQLPKDRFSAERLKGVDSTLKIQPAKLEDSAVYLCASSQLTGSNNEQFFGPGTRLTVL.

About this clone: It differs at one base from a far larger clone, so likely a read error. V and J are TRBV6-1 and TRBJ2-2; TRBD2 matches at 11 bases. CDR3 length: 15 residues. CDR1 and CDR2 from the germline V gene are MNHNS and SASEGT. J was trimmed by 5 bases and V by 5 bases; bases with no gene match: 4. The CDR3 nucleotides read TGTGCCAGCAGTATACGACTAGCGGGAACCGGGGAGCTGTTTTTT. Amino acids: CASSIRLAGTGELFF.

The CDR3 DNA sequence: TGTGCCACCAGCAGAGATCTAAGGGCTGATGGGTCCACAGATACGCAGTATTTT. This translates into CATSRDLRADGSTDTQYF. V and J are TRBV15 and TRBJ2-3; no clear D gene. This CDR3 is built from 18 residues. Germline CDR1 reads LNHNV; CDR2 reads YYDKDF (reference sequence). Trimming removed 0 bases from V and 2 bases from J, with 18 bases in between.

On this clone itself: A single base separates this from a much larger clone, so it may be a read error. The chain is built from TRBV5-5 and TRBJ2-5, with 7 positions matching TRBD2. The germline gives CDR1 SGHKS, CDR2 YYEKEE (reference sequence). V trimming: 0 bases; J trimming: 4 bases; junction bases outside the gene matches: 9. The CDR3 length is 16 residues. The CDR3, as DNA: TGTGCCAGCAGCTTGGGGTTAGCGGGCAATCGAGAGACCCAGTACTTC. Translating it yields CASSLGLAGNRETQYF.

About this clone itself: With only one base between it and a far larger clone, this is likely a read error. Here the CDR3 omits its conserved ending phenylalanine or tryptophan, so a read error is the likely source. The chain has TRBV19 and TRBJ1-4, with a tentative D call TRBD1 (5 bases). V dropped 3 bases and J dropped 5 bases, with 7 bases sitting between them. CDR3 size: 13 residues. Germline CDR1 reads LNHDA; CDR2 reads SQIVND (reference sequence). CDR3 in amino acids: CASSISGNEKLFL. The CDR3 DNA reads TGTGCCAGTAGTATTTCAGGGAATGAAAAACTGTTTCTT.

V is TRBV19 and J is TRBJ2-5; the match to TRBD1 covers 7 bases. Trimming removed 5 bases from V and 2 bases from J; junction bases left unmatched: 11. The CDR3 is made up of 16 amino acids. The germline gives CDR1 LNHDA, CDR2 SQIVND (reference sequence). CDR3 region: CASSPRQGRGQETQYF. The CDR3 DNA reads TGTGCCAGTAGTCCTAGACAGGGTCGAGGACAAGAGACCCAGTACTTC.

Remarks on this clone: At one end the junction does not follow the germline gene, possibly because of a read error. The gene calls are TRBV27 and TRBJ1-2, with unresolved D. The germline V gene has CDR1 MNHEY and CDR2 SMNVEV (reference sequence). The CDR3 is 9 residues long. CDR3 bases: TGTGCCAGCAGTTTATTTCCTAACTTC. This codes for CASSLFPNF.

This chain links TRBV4-1 with TRBJ2-2, with TRBD2 matching over 7 bases. This CDR3 spans 17 amino acids. Per the germline V gene, CDR1 is MGHRA and CDR2 is YSYEKL. Trimming took 1 base from V and 7 from J; bases not matched to a gene: 12. The CDR3 DNA follows: TGCGCCAGCAGCCAAGTCGGGGAGGGCCGGTTCAACGGGGAGCTGTTTTTT. It translates to CASSQVGEGRFNGELFF.

The rearrangement uses TRBV27 and TRBJ2-1; 9 nucleotides align to TRBD1. This CDR3 is built from 17 residues. The J segment lost 1 base and the V segment lost 5 bases, leaving 9 bases of the junction unmatched. CDR1 and CDR2 from the germline V gene are MNHEY and SMNVEV (reference sequence). The CDR3 DNA reads as TGTGCCAGCAGTACCGCGACAGGGACAGGGTCCTACAATGAGCAGTTCTTC. It codes for CASSTATGTGSYNEQFF.

The chain combines TRBV18 with TRBJ2-3, with unresolved D. The CDR3 totals 12 residues. The V gene lost 6 bases and the J gene lost 8 bases, with 12 bases spanning the gap. In germline, CDR1 is KGHSH, CDR2 LQKENI. For the CDR3, the DNA is TGTGCCAGCTCCCCCGATGATGGTACGCAGTATTTT. As protein: CASSPDDGTQYF.

The rearrangement joins TRBV4-2 to TRBJ2-3; unclear D gene. Germline V gene sequence: CDR1 LGHNA, CDR2 YNFKEQ. V shed 2 bases and J shed 2 bases, with 17 bases lying between them. The CDR3 consists of 17 residues. CDR3 amino acids: CASSQRSSISTTDTQYF. The CDR3 region has the DNA TGTGCCAGCAGCCAAAGGTCGAGCATCTCAACCACAGATACGCAGTATTTT.